Following are 25 T cell receptor beta chains from one sample sequenced in a study of T cell therapy after organ transplantation. What these receptors recognize is not known. The time point here: 20-29 weeks after completion of therapy. TCRdb's table, derived via immunoSEQ multiplex PCR, lists solely in-frame clones and lacks some. The profile shows about 15,000 clones, approximately 85% of them singletons. The specimen comprised CD8+ T cells from blood, sampled after autologous CMV-specific T cell therapy. These TCRs come from a human patient who had received a solid organ transplant and had CMV disease. The T cells may come from the graft donor.

The CDR3 protein is CASSYAPGVPEAFF. In DNA form, the CDR3 reads TGCGCCAGCAGCTACGCCCCGGGAGTGCCTGAAGCTTTCTTT. V is TRBV5-1 and J is TRBJ1-1; the D is unclear. Trimming left V 3 bases short and J 6 bases short, with 15 bases between. Germline CDR1 is SGHRS and CDR2 is YFSETQ. The CDR3 runs 14 residues.

This chain connects TRBV7-3 to TRBJ2-1; D is perhaps TRBD1 (6 bases). Germline lookup yields CDR1 SGHTA and CDR2 FQGTGA. CDR3 length equals 13 residues. The V gene lost 4 bases and the J gene lost 6 bases, with 10 bases spanning the gap. CDR3 region: CASSSDSSNEQFF. CDR3 nucleotide sequence: TGTGCCAGCAGCTCGGACAGCAGCAATGAGCAGTTCTTC.

This chain joins TRBV2 and TRBJ1-2; D is perhaps TRBD1 (6 bases). The CDR3 covers 15 residues. Per the germline V gene, CDR1 is SNHLY and CDR2 is FYNNEI. The V end was cut by 2 bases, the J end by 1 base, with 11 bases between. The CDR3 bases are TGTGCCAGCAGTGAATCAGGGGTCCTTAACTATGGCTACACCTTC. Translating gives CASSESGVLNYGYTF.

Points on this clone: Lacking the conserved final phenylalanine or tryptophan, this CDR3 likely reflects a read error. Because the CDR3's place on the DNA is in doubt, the DNA is left out and the CDR3 is given as listed by TCRdb. This chain connects TRBV5-1 to TRBJ2-6; TRBD2, the D gene given by the table, was not confirmed from the DNA. The CDR3 spans 13 amino acids, including both terminal residues. Germline-derived CDR1 and CDR2 are SGHRS and YFSETQ. CDR3 in amino acids: CASLLTSVHKVGV.

This sequence joins TRBV7-8 and TRBJ2-7; 11 bases map to TRBD2. Germline lookup yields CDR1 SGHVS and CDR2 FQNEAQ. The CDR3 loop spans 15 amino acids. The V gene end was trimmed by 5 bases and the J gene end by 0 bases; junction bases not matched to a gene: 3. The CDR3 DNA sequence: TGTGCCAGCAGCCCTAGCGGGGGGCGCTCCTACGAGCAGTACTTC. Its translation is CASSPSGGRSYEQYF.

The rearrangement joins TRBV7-9 to TRBJ1-1; 9 bases map to TRBD1. After removal of 5 bases from V and 9 bases from J, the junction contained 10 bases not matched to a gene. CDR1 is SEHNR, CDR2 FQNEAQ, per germline (reference sequence). This CDR3 spans 14 amino acids. The CDR3 reads CASSKSDRGNQAFF. The CDR3 region has the DNA TGTGCCAGCAGCAAAAGCGACAGGGGGAATCAAGCTTTCTTT. Using reference TRBV7-9 and TRBJ1-1 for the parts outside the CDR3, the full variable domain is DTGVSQNPRHKITKRGQNVTFRCDPISEHNRLYWYRQTLGQGPEFLTYFQNEAQLEKSRLLSDRFSAERPKGSFSTLEIQRTEQGDSAMYLCASSKSDRGNQAFFGQGTRLTVV.

V is TRBV7-3 and J is TRBJ1-1; D gene unclear. The V gene's germline CDR1 is SGHTA and CDR2 FQGTGA. There are 13 residues in the CDR3. V was clipped by 2 bases and J by 4 bases, with 8 bases between them. This CDR3 is CASSLLGSTEAFF. The CDR3 DNA is TGTGCCAGCAGCTTACTGGGAAGCACTGAAGCTTTCTTT.

V gene TRBV27 combines with J gene TRBJ1-1, with no clear D. Germline V gene sequence: CDR1 MNHEY, CDR2 SMNVEV (reference sequence). CDR3 length equals 12 residues. V lost 6 bases and J 2 bases, leaving 7 bases between the germline ends. CDR3 amino acids: CASRTGNTEAFF. CDR3 nucleotide sequence: TGTGCCAGCAGGACGGGAAACACTGAAGCTTTCTTT.

V is TRBV7-9 and J is TRBJ1-3; D gene ambiguous. Trimming shortened V by 7 bases and J by 2 bases, and 12 bases separated the two germline ends. CDR3 length: 14 amino acids. From germline, CDR1 is SEHNR and CDR2 FQNEAQ (reference sequence). Written as DNA, the CDR3 is TGTGCCAGCACTCCTATACTTCCTGGAAACACCATATATTTT. Translated, it gives CASTPILPGNTIYF. The variable domain in full, completed from reference TRBV7-9 and TRBJ1-3, reads DTGVSQNPRHKITKRGQNVTFRCDPISEHNRLYWYRQTLGQGPEFLTYFQNEAQLEKSRLLSDRFSAERPKGSFSTLEIQRTEQGDSAMYLCASTPILPGNTIYFGEGSWLTVV.

In this sample, this clone turned up once. The rearrangement links TRBV6-5 to TRBJ1-6; D might be TRBD1 (5 bases). Germline CDR1 and CDR2: MNHEY and SVGAGI. The ends were cut back, 4 bases at V and 7 bases at J, with 17 bases in the middle. The CDR3 is 16 amino acids. The chain's CDR3 is CASSLGTVTLNSPLHF. The CDR3 bases are TGTGCCAGCAGTTTAGGGACCGTGACCCTGAATTCACCCCTCCACTTT.

This clone was picked up one time. The chain uses TRBV6-4 and TRBJ2-5, with TRBD2 matching 10 bases. The germline CDR1 and CDR2 sequences are MRHNA and SNTAGT. V trimming: 6 bases; J trimming: 5 bases; junction bases outside the gene matches: 12. The CDR3 has 16 residues. CDR3: CASSESPGTSEETQYF. In nucleotides, the CDR3 is TGTGCCAGCAGCGAATCCCCCGGGACTAGCGAGGAGACCCAGTACTTC.

The rearrangement joins TRBV13 to TRBJ2-1, with 7 bases fitting TRBD2. Germline V gene sequence: CDR1 PRHDT, CDR2 FYEKMQ (reference sequence). This CDR3 contains 16 residues. With V trimmed by 1 base and J by 6 bases, 9 bases remained unmatched. The CDR3 reads CASSLALGEGPNEQFF. In DNA, the CDR3 is TGTGCCAGCAGCTTAGCCCTCGGGGAGGGCCCCAATGAGCAGTTCTTC.

The chain couples TRBV4-1 to TRBJ2-1; unclear D gene. The ends were cut back, 6 bases at V and 0 bases at J, with 18 bases in the middle. Germline CDR1 reads MGHRA; CDR2 reads YSYEKL. The CDR3 has 17 amino acids. The chain's CDR3 is CASSPRSQRSSYNEQFF. CDR3 DNA: TGCGCCAGCAGTCCAAGGTCACAGCGCAGCTCCTACAATGAGCAGTTCTTC.

The rearrangement joins TRBV29-1 to TRBJ2-5; 8 positions agree with TRBD1. This CDR3 has 12 residues. Germline V CDR1 and CDR2: SQVTM, ANQGSEA. Unmatched junction bases numbered 6, after V lost 3 bases and J lost 9 bases. CDR3 sequence reads: CSVEGTGGAQYF. The CDR3 DNA is TGCAGCGTTGAGGGGACAGGTGGGGCCCAGTACTTC.

The chain recombines TRBV13 with TRBJ1-3; maybe TRBD1 (5 bases). Germline V gene sequence: CDR1 PRHDT, CDR2 FYEKMQ (reference sequence). Trimming removed 0 bases at V and 4 bases at J, with 7 bases between. This CDR3 has 14 residues. Here the CDR3 DNA reads TGTGCCAGCAGCTTAGGTGGGGCCGGAAACACCATATATTTT. Its protein is CASSLGGAGNTIYF.

The chain combines TRBV4-3 with TRBJ2-1; the D call may be TRBD1 or TRBD2 (5 bases each). This CDR3 has 15 residues. Germline assignment: CDR1 LGHNA and CDR2 YSLEER. Deletions cut 1 base from V and 7 bases from J, with 14 bases between. The CDR3 is CASSQGGSALNEQFF. The CDR3 nucleotides read TGCGCCAGCAGCCAAGGGGGGTCCGCACTGAATGAGCAGTTCTTC.

This chain connects TRBV6-1 to TRBJ2-3, with 9 positions matching TRBD2. The V segment lost 3 bases and the J segment 4 bases; nucleotides outside the gene matches: 2. The CDR3 covers 14 residues. CDR1 is MNHNS and CDR2 is SASEGT in the germline V gene. CDR3 nucleotide sequence: TGTGCCAGCAGTGAGGGACTAGCTGCAGATACGCAGTATTTT. Translation: CASSEGLAADTQYF.

By sample fraction, this clone is medium-sized (0.01 to 0.1%). This chain joins TRBV27 and TRBJ1-2; no reliable D call. Trimming pared 3 bases from V and 6 bases from J, leaving 17 bases between. Germline V gives CDR1 MNHEY, CDR2 SMNVEV (reference sequence). The CDR3 extends over 15 amino acids. CDR3 DNA: TGTGCCAGCAGTTTTGGGATGAATACAGAAGATGGCTACACCTTC. As protein: CASSFGMNTEDGYTF.

The chain links TRBV5-4 to TRBJ2-7; TRBD2 might be the D (5 bases). The germline gives CDR1 SGHNT, CDR2 YYREEE (reference sequence). Trimming cost V 4 bases and J 3 bases, with 14 bases left between them. The CDR3 consists of 14 residues. Here the CDR3 DNA reads TGTGCCAGCAGCCCCGGACTGGGAGACTACGAGCAGTACTTC. Translation: CASSPGLGDYEQYF.

The chain joins TRBV18 to TRBJ2-2; possibly TRBD2 for D (5 bases). V lost 0 bases, J lost 6 bases, and 20 bases lay in between. The germline V gene has CDR1 KGHSH and CDR2 LQKENI. The CDR3 is 18 amino acids. Written as DNA, the CDR3 is TGTGCCAGCTCACCACCCGGGCTAGCCGGAACGTTCTCCGGGGAGCTGTTTTTT. This translates into CASSPPGLAGTFSGELFF.

The gene calls are TRBV5-1 and TRBJ1-1; tentatively, D is TRBD1 (5 bases). CDR1 is SGHRS and CDR2 is YFSETQ in the germline V gene. Trimming removed 2 bases from V and 5 bases from J, with 19 bases in between. This CDR3 has 16 residues. CDR3 nucleotide sequence: TGCGCCAGCAGCTTTTCATGGGGGGAAGTTGGAACTGAAGCTTTCTTT. Translated, it gives CASSFSWGEVGTEAFF.

The V gene is TRBV11-2, the J gene TRBJ2-3; the D is unclear. This CDR3 region has 12 residues. V was shortened by 1 base and J by 6 bases, with 5 bases between the two germline ends. From germline, CDR1 is SGHAT and CDR2 FQNNGV. The chain's CDR3 is CASSLVSDTQYF. As DNA, the CDR3 is TGTGCCAGCAGCTTAGTCAGCGATACGCAGTATTTT.

This clone appeared once. The chain combines TRBV7-8 with TRBJ1-2, with no clear D. V was cut by 3 bases and J by 8 bases, with 16 bases left in between. CDR1 is SGHVS and CDR2 is FQNEAQ in the germline V gene. The CDR3 sequence is 14 residues long. Written as DNA, the CDR3 is TGTGCCAGCAGCTTCGGTTCCGGGTTCTTCGGCTACACCTTC. It codes for CASSFGSGFFGYTF. The full variable domain, completed using reference TRBV7-8 and TRBJ1-2, is GAGVSQSPRYKVAKRGQDVALRCDPISGHVSLFWYQQALGQGPEFLTYFQNEAQLDKSGLPSDRFFAERPEGSVSTLKIQRTQQEDSAVYLCASSFGSGFFGYTFGSGTRLTVV.

The CDR3 reads CASSPSGQGEETQYF. CDR3 DNA: TGTGCCAGCTCACCTTCCGGACAGGGCGAGGAGACCCAGTACTTC. The V gene is TRBV18, the J gene TRBJ2-5, with 8 nucleotides matching TRBD1. The ends lost 3 bases at V and 5 bases at J; junction bases unmatched: 8. This CDR3 comprises 15 residues. Germline CDR1 KGHSH, CDR2 LQKENI.

V gene TRBV4-3 combines with J gene TRBJ1-1; D ambiguous. This CDR3 has 12 amino acids. Trimming took off 5 bases at V and 3 bases at J, with 7 bases between the two ends. In germline, CDR1 is LGHNA, CDR2 YSLEER. The CDR3 DNA follows: TGCGCCAGCAGCGCCCGGGACACTGAAGCTTTCTTT. It yields the protein CASSARDTEAFF.